This T cell receptor beta chain appears in the sequencing data of a study of cytomegalovirus exposure and HLA in healthy donors (dated by TCRdb to 2016 to 2017). Notes on the research overall: In an earlier analysis of some 610 of the donors, 250 to 300 Gb of sequence data and some 100 million unique TCR beta sequences from about 179 million T cells were reported. In a later genetic analysis, genome-wide SNP genotypes for about three fifths of the 666 donors were used, and that subset was treated as a discovery cohort. The later analysis used no new phenotypic data to find candidate immune exposures, relying instead on TCR beta sequences and their occurrence across donors. An earlier analysis of 587 of the donors applied high-throughput TCR beta sequencing to assess whether each TCR beta V gene segment acted as functional or pseudogenic. Along with the approximately 650-subject first cohort, a separate validation cohort of over a hundred different subjects was used. Class I and class II HLA loci were covered by the typing at four-digit resolution. To study patterns of TCR occurrence, a later analysis re-analyzed previously published TCR beta repertoires from 666 donors and added high-resolution HLA genotyping. The study profiled the T cell repertoires of about 640 subjects by immunosequencing and related them to cytomegalovirus serostatus. The number of donors typed differed by locus, with about 629-630 for A, B, C, DRB1 and DQB1, roughly 550 for DQA1, 600 to 610 for DPA1, and under 490 for DPB1. Donor age, sex, ethnicity and CMV serostatus were compiled alongside the repertoire data. The study was designed to test whether signatures of past pathogen exposure could be identified by cataloging public T cell receptors. Of the roughly 410 genotyped donors, 75% to 85% were placed in the genetic ancestry cluster associated with self-reported Caucasian donors. An early release that covered around 590 HLA-typed donors contained about 300 gigabases of sequencing data and some 87 million unique TCR sequences. All discovery cohort repertoires had been generated on a single sequencing platform. To predict cytomegalovirus infection status, the study combined high-throughput TCR immunosequencing, statistical association of individual TCRs with disease status, and machine learning. Because of strong linkage in the cohort, roughly five DR-DQ haplotypes were treated as single units for association and clustering. Across around 400 genotyped donors of the cohort, an average of about 250,000 unique TCR beta nucleotide sequences per donor were sequenced, and 15% to 20% of those sequences were non-productive.

The germline V gene (reference sequence) specifies MNHNY as CDR1 and SVGAGI as CDR2. Here V drops 0 bases and J drops 4 bases, and the junction holds 1 base not matched to any gene. The CDR3 runs 14 residues from the cysteine to the phenylalanine. Only CDR3 DNA is held: 42 bases, read in frame from base 1. Paper-wide results and their limitations: Presence/absence analyses assumed roughly uniform sequencing depth across donors, an assumption that may not hold. The 87-base-pair reads could not distinguish some IMGT-functional V segments, including TRBV6-2 and TRBV6-3, so those segments were excluded. In an earlier analysis of 450 to 750 of the donors, most TCR beta V segments appeared in productive rearrangements about 90% or about 30% of the time, broadly matching IMGT annotations. A further reported finding was that TCR beta sequences accurately predicted the HLA-A and HLA-B alleles for most subjects in the first cohort. Compared with equally common non-associated chains, HLA-associated TCR beta chains in a later analysis were more clonally expanded and had lower generation probabilities. Across donors, most TCR sequences were observed very rarely, whereas some public TCRs were present in many individuals. Because HLA typing was missing for some donors at each locus, association tests included only the typed subset. In both the original and validation cohorts, the classifier was reported to diagnose cytomegalovirus status with high specificity and sensitivity. The study gave a list of 150 to 200 TCR beta chains associated with cytomegalovirus. Specific HLA alleles were associated with 15,000 to 20,000 TCR beta sequences at a false discovery rate of 0.05 in a later analysis. Only TCR beta chains were sequenced in this cohort, and the absence of alpha or paired-chain data limited detectable features. Because counts were too low, about 18 rarely observed V segments, including chromosome 9 orphons, were excluded from the earlier analysis of about 500 of the donors. In a later genetic analysis, a missense DCLRE1C variant was associated with V-gene and J-gene trimming of TCR beta chains, and the association was replicated in an independent cohort. When HLA alleles, especially DR and DQ, strongly co-occurred, attributing TCR associations to individual alleles was difficult. In a later analysis, several top co-occurrence clusters were reported to appear linked to parvovirus B19, influenza, CMV and Epstein-Barr virus. According to a later analysis, most CMV-associated TCR beta chains appeared to be HLA-restricted, and the HLA associations seemed to be driven largely by CMV exposure. In vitro tests confirmed that a few of the cytomegalovirus-associated TCR beta chains recognize cytomegalovirus antigens. According to the authors, the approach could potentially be generalized to other disease states and immunological phenotypes. In a later analysis, TCR association rates were found to vary across HLA loci, with the most associated TCRs seen for DRB1 alleles and the fewest for HLA-C alleles. The only immune exposure information available for the cohort was CMV serostatus. In a later genetic analysis, fewer N-insertions in productive TCRs were reported among donors in an Asian-associated ancestry cluster than the roughly 700-donor mean. Linkage disequilibrium might explain the correlated functional status among segregating V segments, but an unknown experimental factor could not be ruled out. A cluster of highly shared sequence variants was judged likely to be a technical artifact of the sequencing pipeline.

Library creation used the immunoSEQ multiplex PCR assay. A mixture of 60 forward primers for TCR Vbeta segments and 13 reverse primers for TCR Jbeta segments was used in the multiplex PCR. The CDR3 region of rearranged TCR beta genes was amplified from genomic DNA by a multiplex PCR assay. The amplified TCR beta libraries were sequenced on the Illumina HiSeq System as 87-base-pair reads. As for how the authors treated the data: Across the roughly 640 repertoires, a later analysis counted roughly 84 million unique TCR beta chains, roughly 11 million of which were shared by at least two donors. A nearest-neighbor algorithm error-corrected the raw reads and collapsed the reads into unique sequences, merging closely related sequences to remove PCR and sequencing errors. To assign V, D and J gene segments, CDR3 sequences were aligned to IMGT reference sequences. For a sequence to be retained, at least a six-nucleotide match to both a V gene segment and a J gene segment was required. Rearrangements were called productive when the CDR3 lacked stop codons and stayed in frame with V and J; all others were non-productive. CDR3 was defined according to IMGT convention as the region running from the second conserved V-encoded cysteine to the conserved J-encoded phenylalanine. Sequences without an unambiguous match to a single V gene segment were excluded from the earlier analysis of 450 to 750 of the donors. In an earlier analysis of a few hundred of the donors, V segments were called functional above 56.7% productive rearrangements and were called segregating when the between-donor standard deviation exceeded 5%. To diagnose cytomegalovirus status from the catalog of TCR beta chain sequences, a statistical classification framework was built. V and J gene assignment, in a later analysis, came from comparing TCR nucleotide sequences with IMGT/GENE-DB human TR gene sequences. The TCRdist pipeline was used in a later analysis to assign CDR3 sequences and most-parsimonious VDJ recombination scenarios. In a later analysis, each TCR beta chain was defined by its CDR3 amino acid sequence together with its V-gene family, and reads lacking a unique V-gene family were excluded. To address suspected cross-contamination and a sequencing artifact, a later analysis removed around 600 highly shared, low-generation-probability nucleotide sequences. In a later analysis, a clonal expansion index for each public chain was calculated from normalized within-repertoire ranks of inferred template counts. A later analysis computed generation probabilities with a VDJ recombination model fitted to out-of-frame rearrangements, and checked the results against IGoR. Hypergeometric tests were used in a later analysis to score TCR-TCR, TCR-HLA and TCR-CMV co-occurrence, with a repertoire-size bias correction applied to the TCR pairs. To estimate false discovery rates, a later analysis permuted the HLA or CMV assignments 20 times. In a later analysis, co-occurring TCRs were grouped using DBSCAN, and TCRdist sequence similarity was added for clustering within HLA-allele-positive subsets. Repertoires with fewer than 30,000 or more than 120,000 public chains, plus five repertoires with anomalous nucleotide sharing, were excluded from co-occurrence clustering. What TCRdb holds here is the immuneACCESS table cut down to in-frame rearrangements. Part of the clones is not present; checked against another copy, under half of the missing clones reflect an unresolved V gene, and the others are unexplained. The DNA gave D and trimming, while V, J and clone size come from that table. For this sample there are around 180,000 clones; 71% appear just once. The ten most abundant clones make up approximately 1.5% of the sample.

On this clone: Its antigen is unknown. Per-base quality was not reported, and no clone a single base away is much larger than it.

The cohort consisted of approximately 670 healthy bone marrow donors. All cohort members were sampled while nominally healthy, although unrecorded immune exposures were likely present. The donor was CMV seronegative and was included in the group of over 300 seronegative cohort members. A peripheral blood sample was provided by each donor, and peripheral blood mononuclear cells were used for TCR beta sequencing. Genomic DNA extraction from the blood cell samples was performed with the Qiagen DNeasy Blood Extraction Kit. Recombination connected TRBV6-6 to TRBJ2-7, and 9 bases in between align with TRBD1. The sequenced sample consisted of PBMCs. This clonotype was obtained from a girl aged 5 to 17 in good health and CMV-seronegative. The CDR3 reads CASSYSDRGYEQYF. The DNA reads TGTGCCAGCAGTTACTCAGACAGGGGGTACGAGCAGTACTTC.